Reported below is one TCR beta chain. In the same sample, other DNA sequences code for this CDR3. As handled by the study authors: Amplification of reference gene primers was used by the study to estimate nucleated cell counts. The data were produced by immunoSEQ multiplex PCR, yet TCRdb's version contains in-frame clones alone and is incomplete. V, J and clone size reflect that table, while D and trimming were determined from the DNA. The table includes 230,000 or so clones, about four fifths detected once. The data belong to a study of blood T cell repertoires in COVID-19. Germline V gives CDR1 SGHVS, CDR2 FQNEAQ. The CDR3 length is 13 residues. Trimming removed 1 base from V and 4 bases from J; junction bases left unmatched: 0.

The clonotype comes from a man between 50 and 59 years old with active or convalescent COVID-19. The chain couples TRBV7-8 to TRBJ1-1; TRBD1 agrees at 7 bases. The sequencing sample was made of peripheral blood. The CDR3 DNA follows: TGTGCCAGCAGCTTAGGACAGGGCACTGAAGCTTTCTTT. Its translation is CASSLGQGTEAFF.